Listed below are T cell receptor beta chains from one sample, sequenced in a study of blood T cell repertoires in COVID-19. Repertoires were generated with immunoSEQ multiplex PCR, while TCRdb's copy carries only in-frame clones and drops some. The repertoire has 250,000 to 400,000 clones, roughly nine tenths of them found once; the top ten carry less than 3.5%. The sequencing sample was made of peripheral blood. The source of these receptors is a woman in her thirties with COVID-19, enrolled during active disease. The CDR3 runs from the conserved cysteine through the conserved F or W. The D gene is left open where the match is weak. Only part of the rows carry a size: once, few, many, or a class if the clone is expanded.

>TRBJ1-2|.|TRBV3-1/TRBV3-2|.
CASSQLQGRYGYTF
TGTGCCAGCAGCCAATTACAGGGTCGCTATGGCTACACCTTC
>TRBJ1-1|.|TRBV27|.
CASSTDSSPITEAFF
TGTGCCAGCAGCACGGACTCGTCCCCTATCACTGAAGCTTTCTTT
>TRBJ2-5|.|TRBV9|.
CASSVGRPAQETQYF
TGTGCCAGCAGCGTAGGGCGGCCCGCACAAGAGACCCAGTACTTC
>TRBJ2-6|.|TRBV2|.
CASIQVSGANVLTF
TGTGCCAGCATTCAGGTCTCTGGGGCCAACGTCCTGACTTTC
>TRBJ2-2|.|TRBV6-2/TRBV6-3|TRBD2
CASSSRFGTSSEMWNTGELFF
TGTGCCAGCAGTTCCCGCTTCGGGACTAGCTCGGAGATGTGGAACACCGGGGAGCTGTTTTTT
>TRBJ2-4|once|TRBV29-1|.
CSVERGGENIQYF
TGCAGCGTTGAACGTGGCGGGGAAAACATTCAGTACTTC
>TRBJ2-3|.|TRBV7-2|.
CASSLESRGGTDTQYF
TGTGCCAGCAGCTTAGAATCGCGCGGGGGCACAGATACGCAGTATTTT
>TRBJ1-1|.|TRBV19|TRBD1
CASSPRTGGNTEAFF
TGTGCCAGTAGTCCTAGGACAGGGGGGAACACTGAAGCTTTCTTT
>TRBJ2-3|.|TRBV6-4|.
CASSDSEASTDTQYF
TGTGCCAGCAGTGACTCCGAAGCAAGCACAGATACGCAGTATTTT
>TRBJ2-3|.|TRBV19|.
CASSSQSTDTQYF
TGTGCCAGTAGTTCTCAGAGCACAGATACGCAGTATTTT
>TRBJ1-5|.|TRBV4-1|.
CASSRTAPSNQPQHF
TGCGCCAGCAGCCGGACAGCCCCGAGCAATCAGCCCCAGCATTTT
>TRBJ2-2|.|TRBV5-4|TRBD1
CASSFGTGTGNTGELFF
TGTGCCAGCAGCTTTGGGACCGGGACAGGGAACACCGGGGAGCTGTTTTTT
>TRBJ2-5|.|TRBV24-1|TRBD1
CATSEVTGGKETQYF
TGTGCCACCAGTGAAGTGACAGGGGGGAAAGAGACCCAGTACTTC
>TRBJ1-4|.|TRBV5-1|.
CASSSTGIMGTNEKLFF
TGCGCCAGCAGCTCGACCGGGATAATGGGAACTAATGAAAAACTGTTTTTT
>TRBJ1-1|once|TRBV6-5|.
CASSRGPNTEAFF
TGTGCCAGCAGCCGCGGGCCGAACACTGAAGCTTTCTTT
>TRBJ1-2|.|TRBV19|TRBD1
CASISGTELYGYTF
TGTGCCAGTATCTCCGGGACAGAGCTCTATGGCTACACCTTC
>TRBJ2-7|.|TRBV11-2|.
CASSPGLIYEQYF
TGTGCCAGCAGCCCTGGACTGATCTACGAGCAGTACTTC
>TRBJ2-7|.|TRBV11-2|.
CASSLVLDSTFYEQYF
TGTGCCAGCAGCTTAGTACTGGACTCCACGTTCTACGAGCAGTACTTC
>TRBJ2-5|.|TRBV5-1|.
CASSLYEVRGETQYF
TGCGCCAGCAGCCTATATGAGGTCCGGGGAGAGACCCAGTACTTC
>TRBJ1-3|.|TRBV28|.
CASTLPGVPGNTIYF
TGTGCCAGCACCCTTCCGGGAGTCCCCGGAAACACCATATATTTT
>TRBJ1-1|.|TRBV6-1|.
CASSVGSGTEAFF
TGTGCCAGCAGTGTCGGGAGCGGCACTGAAGCTTTCTTT
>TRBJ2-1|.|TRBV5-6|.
CASGASYNEQFF
TGTGCCAGCGGGGCCTCCTACAATGAGCAGTTCTTC
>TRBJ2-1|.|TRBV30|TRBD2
CAWRAFAGAYNEQFF
TGTGCCTGGAGGGCTTTTGCGGGGGCCTACAATGAGCAGTTCTTC
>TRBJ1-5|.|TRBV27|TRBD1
CASSPMGQGRSKPQHF
TGTGCCAGCAGTCCCATGGGACAGGGAAGAAGTAAGCCCCAGCATTTT
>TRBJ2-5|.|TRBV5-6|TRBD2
CASSLDWTSGETQYF
TGTGCCAGCAGCTTGGACTGGACTAGCGGAGAGACCCAGTACTTC
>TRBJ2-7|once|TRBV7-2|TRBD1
CASSLRTGDYEQYF
TGTGCCAGCAGCTTACGGACAGGGGACTACGAGCAGTACTTC
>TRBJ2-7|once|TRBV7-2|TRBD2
CASSSPGGGTYEQYF
TGTGCCAGCAGCTCCCCAGGCGGGGGAACCTACGAGCAGTACTTC